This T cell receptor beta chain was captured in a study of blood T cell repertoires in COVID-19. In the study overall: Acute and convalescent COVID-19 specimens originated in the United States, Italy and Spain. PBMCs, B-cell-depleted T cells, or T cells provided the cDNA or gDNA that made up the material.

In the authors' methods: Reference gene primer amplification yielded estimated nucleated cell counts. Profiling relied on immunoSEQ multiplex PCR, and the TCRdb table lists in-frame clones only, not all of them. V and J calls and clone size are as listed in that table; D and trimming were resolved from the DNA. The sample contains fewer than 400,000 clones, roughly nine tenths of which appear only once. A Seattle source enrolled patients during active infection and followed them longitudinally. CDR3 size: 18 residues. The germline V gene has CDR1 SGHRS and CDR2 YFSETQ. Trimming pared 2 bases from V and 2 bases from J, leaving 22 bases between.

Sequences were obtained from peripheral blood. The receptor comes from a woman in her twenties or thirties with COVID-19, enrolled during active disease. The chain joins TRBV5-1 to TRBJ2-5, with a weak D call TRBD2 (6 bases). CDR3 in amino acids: CASSFLGGSQRGQETQYF. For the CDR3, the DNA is TGCGCCAGCAGCTTTCTGGGGGGATCACAGCGAGGGCAAGAGACCCAGTACTTC.